This T cell receptor beta chain was recovered during a study of shared clonotypes between healthy human individuals. Study results and limitations: The naive CD4 repertoires of several donors were compared, and approximately 4.5% of clonotypes were shared. Generally, estimated richness proved larger in naive subsets than it did in memory subsets. Relative to their counterparts shared across all four donors, non-shared clonotypes exhibited diminished generation probabilities.

V lost 5 bases to trimming and J lost 1 base, with 16 bases between them. The CDR3 consists of 16 residues. Germline loops: CDR1 SGHVS, CDR2 FQNEAQ. TCRdb keeps only in-frame clones here, not all; method: immunoSEQ multiplex PCR. The repertoire holds roughly 570,000 clones, with 95% to 98% as singletons. It was CD45RO-negative cells, positively selected for CCR7, that made up naive CD8 cells, with terminally differentiated effector memory CD45RA+ cells excluded. As concerns this clone: The target antigen is unknown.

This chain joins TRBV7-8 and TRBJ2-3; a possible D gene is TRBD2 (6 bases). The specimen was naive CD8+ T cells sorted from blood. The source of this sequence is a man younger than 45 in good health. This CDR3 reads CASSLPGLAGTDTQYF. In nucleotides, the CDR3 is TGTGCCAGCAGCCTCCCCGGTTTAGCGGGCACAGATACGCAGTATTTT.